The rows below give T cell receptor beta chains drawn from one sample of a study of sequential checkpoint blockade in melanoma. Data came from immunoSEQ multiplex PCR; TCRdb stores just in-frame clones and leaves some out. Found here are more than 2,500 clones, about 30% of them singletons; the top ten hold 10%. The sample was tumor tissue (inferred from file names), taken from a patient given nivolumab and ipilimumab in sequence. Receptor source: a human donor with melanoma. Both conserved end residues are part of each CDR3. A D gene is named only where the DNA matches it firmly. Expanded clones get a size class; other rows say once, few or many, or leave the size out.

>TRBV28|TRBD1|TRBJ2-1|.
CASSLTGAYNEQFF
TGTGCCAGCAGTTTAACAGGGGCCTACAATGAGCAGTTCTTC
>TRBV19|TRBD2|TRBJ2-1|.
CASSIGRLAGAYNEQFF
TGTGCCAGTAGTATAGGCCGACTAGCGGGCGCCTACAATGAGCAGTTCTTC
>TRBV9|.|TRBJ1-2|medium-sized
CASSVGTSGGSGYTF
TGTGCCAGCAGCGTAGGCACGAGTGGGGGATCGGGCTACACCTTC
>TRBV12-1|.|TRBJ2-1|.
CASSSGTPTDPYNEQFF
TGTGCCAGCAGCTCCGGGACTCCTACCGATCCGTACAATGAGCAGTTCTTC
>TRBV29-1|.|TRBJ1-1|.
CSVRMGGGGTEAFF
TGCAGCGTCCGGATGGGGGGCGGCGGCACTGAAGCTTTCTTT
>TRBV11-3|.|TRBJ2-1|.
CASSLGNAYNEQFF
TGTGCCAGCAGCTTAGGAAACGCCTACAATGAGCAGTTCTTC
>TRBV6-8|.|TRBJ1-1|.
CASSYDPAGSAEAFF
TGTGCCAGCAGTTACGACCCGGCAGGGTCCGCTGAAGCTTTCTTT
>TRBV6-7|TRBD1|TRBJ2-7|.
CASSGQGIPYEQYF
TGTGCCAGCAGTGGACAGGGGATCCCCTACGAGCAGTACTTC
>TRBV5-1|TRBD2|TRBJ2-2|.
CASSEGLAGGHGELFF
TGCGCCAGCAGCGAGGGACTAGCGGGAGGGCACGGGGAGCTGTTTTTT
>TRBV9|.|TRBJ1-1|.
CASSAVIVKSNTEAFF
TGTGCCAGCAGCGCCGTTATAGTTAAATCCAACACTGAAGCTTTCTTT
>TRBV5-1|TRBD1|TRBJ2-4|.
CASSLGGTGSSNIQYF
TGCGCCAGCAGCTTGGGCGGGACAGGGTCAAGTAACATTCAGTACTTC
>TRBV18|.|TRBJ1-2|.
CASSPDGNYGYTF
TGTGCCAGCTCACCGGACGGGAACTATGGCTACACCTTC
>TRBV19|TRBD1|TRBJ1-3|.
CASSMTGVGNTIYF
TGTGCCAGTAGCATGACAGGGGTAGGAAACACCATATATTTT
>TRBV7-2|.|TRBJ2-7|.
CASSLRQNYEQYF
TGTGCCAGCAGCTTACGCCAAAACTACGAGCAGTACTTC
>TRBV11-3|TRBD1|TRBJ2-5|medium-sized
CASSSVDRGWGRTQYF
TGTGCCAGCAGCTCAGTCGACAGGGGATGGGGGAGAACCCAGTACTTC
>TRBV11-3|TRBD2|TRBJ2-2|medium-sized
CASSLFTSVSTGELFF
TGTGCCAGCAGCTTGTTCACTAGCGTATCCACCGGGGAGCTGTTTTTT
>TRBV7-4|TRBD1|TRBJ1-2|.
CASSSGTGSSSYGYTF
TGTGCCAGCAGCTCCGGGACAGGGAGTTCGAGCTATGGCTACACCTTC
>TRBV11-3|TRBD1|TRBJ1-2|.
CASSLKRTGGIYGYTF
TGTGCCAGCAGCTTAAAAAGGACAGGGGGCATCTATGGCTACACCTTC
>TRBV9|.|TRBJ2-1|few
CASSLSRDEQFF
TGTGCCAGCAGCTTAAGTCGGGATGAGCAGTTCTTC
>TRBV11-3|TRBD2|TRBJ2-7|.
CASSNLAGVYYEQYF
TGTGCCAGCAGCAATCTAGCGGGTGTATACTACGAGCAGTACTTC
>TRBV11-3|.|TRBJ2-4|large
CASSFGTAKNIQYF
TGTGCCAGCAGCTTCGGGACGGCCAAAAACATTCAGTACTTC
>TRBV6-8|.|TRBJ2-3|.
CASSGRWGALGADTQYF
TGTGCCAGCAGTGGCCGGTGGGGGGCTTTGGGGGCAGATACGCAGTATTTT
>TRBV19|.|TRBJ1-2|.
CASSSGARDYGYTF
TGTGCCAGTAGTAGTGGCGCCAGGGACTATGGCTACACCTTC
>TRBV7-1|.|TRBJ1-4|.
CASSPEAIGKLFF
TGTGCCAGCAGCCCGGAGGCCATAGGGAAACTGTTTTTT
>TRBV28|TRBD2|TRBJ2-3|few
CASSRLAGGTDTQYF
TGTGCCAGCAGCCGACTAGCGGGAGGCACAGATACGCAGTATTTT